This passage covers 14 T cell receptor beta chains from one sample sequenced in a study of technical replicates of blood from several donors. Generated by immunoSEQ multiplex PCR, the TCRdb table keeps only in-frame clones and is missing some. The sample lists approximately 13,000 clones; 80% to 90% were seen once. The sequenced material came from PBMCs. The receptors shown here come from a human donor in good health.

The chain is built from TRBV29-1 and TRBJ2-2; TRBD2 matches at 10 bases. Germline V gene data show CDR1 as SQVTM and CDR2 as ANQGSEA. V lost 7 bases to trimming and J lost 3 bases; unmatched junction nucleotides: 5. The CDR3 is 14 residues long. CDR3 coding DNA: TGCAGCGCCCTAGCGGGAGATGACACCGGGGAGCTGTTTTTT. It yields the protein CSALAGDDTGELFF.

The CDR3 bases are TGTGCCAGCAGCTTGGAGGGAGCGGGGACCCAGTACTTC. It translates to CASSLEGAGTQYF. This sequence joins TRBV5-4 and TRBJ2-5; D is perhaps TRBD2 (6 bases). The length of the CDR3 is 13 residues. V lost 0 bases and J 7 bases, leaving 10 bases between the germline ends. Germline-derived CDR1 and CDR2 are SGHNT and YYREEE (reference sequence).

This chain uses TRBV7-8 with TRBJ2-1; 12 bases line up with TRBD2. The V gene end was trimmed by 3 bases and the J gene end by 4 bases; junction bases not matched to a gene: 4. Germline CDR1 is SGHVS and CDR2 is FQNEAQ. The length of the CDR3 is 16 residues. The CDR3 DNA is TGTGCCAGCAGCTTCGGGACTAGCGGGCTTTACAATGAGCAGTTCTTC. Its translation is CASSFGTSGLYNEQFF.

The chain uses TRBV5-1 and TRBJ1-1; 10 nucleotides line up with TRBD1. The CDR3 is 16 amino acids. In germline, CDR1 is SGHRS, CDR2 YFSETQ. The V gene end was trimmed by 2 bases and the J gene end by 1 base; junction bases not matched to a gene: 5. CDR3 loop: CASSFERTGGNTEAFF. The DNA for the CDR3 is TGCGCCAGCAGCTTCGAGAGGACAGGGGGGAACACTGAAGCTTTCTTT.

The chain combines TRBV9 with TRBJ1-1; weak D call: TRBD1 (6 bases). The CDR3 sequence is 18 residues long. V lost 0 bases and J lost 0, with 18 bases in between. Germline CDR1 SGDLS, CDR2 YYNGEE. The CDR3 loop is CASSVVDTGKAMNTEAFF. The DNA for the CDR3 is TGTGCCAGCAGCGTAGTGGATACAGGGAAGGCAATGAACACTGAAGCTTTCTTT.

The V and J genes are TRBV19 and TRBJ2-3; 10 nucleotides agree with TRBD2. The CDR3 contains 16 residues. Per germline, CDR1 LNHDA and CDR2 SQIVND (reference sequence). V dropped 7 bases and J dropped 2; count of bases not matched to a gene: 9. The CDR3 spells CASTASTSGYTDTQYF. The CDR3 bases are TGTGCCAGTACCGCTTCGACTAGCGGGTACACAGATACGCAGTATTTT.

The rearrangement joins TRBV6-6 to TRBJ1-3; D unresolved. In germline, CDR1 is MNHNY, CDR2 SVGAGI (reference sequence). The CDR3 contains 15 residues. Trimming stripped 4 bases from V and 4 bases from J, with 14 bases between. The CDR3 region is CASSWRPRKGNTIYF. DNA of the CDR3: TGTGCCAGCAGTTGGCGACCGAGGAAAGGAAACACCATATATTTT.

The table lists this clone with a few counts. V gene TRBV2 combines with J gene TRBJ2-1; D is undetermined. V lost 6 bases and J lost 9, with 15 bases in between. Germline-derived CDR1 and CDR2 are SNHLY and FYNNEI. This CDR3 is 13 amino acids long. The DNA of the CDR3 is TGTGCCAGCAGACCTATTCGAGAATCTGAGCAGTTCTTC. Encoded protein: CASRPIRESEQFF.

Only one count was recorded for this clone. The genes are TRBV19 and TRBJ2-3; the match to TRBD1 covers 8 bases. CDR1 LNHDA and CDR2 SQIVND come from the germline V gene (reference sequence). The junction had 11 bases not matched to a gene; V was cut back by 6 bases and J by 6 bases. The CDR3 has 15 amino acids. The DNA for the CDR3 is TGTGCCAGTAGGACCGACAGGGGAAGTGGGGATACGCAGTATTTT. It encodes CASRTDRGSGDTQYF.

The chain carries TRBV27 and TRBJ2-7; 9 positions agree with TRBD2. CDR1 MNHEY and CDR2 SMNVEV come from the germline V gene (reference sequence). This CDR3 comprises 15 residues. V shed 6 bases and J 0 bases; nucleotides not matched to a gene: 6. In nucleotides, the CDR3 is TGTGCCAGCAGGGCTGATAGCGGGAGCTCCTACGAGCAGTACTTC. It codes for CASRADSGSSYEQYF.

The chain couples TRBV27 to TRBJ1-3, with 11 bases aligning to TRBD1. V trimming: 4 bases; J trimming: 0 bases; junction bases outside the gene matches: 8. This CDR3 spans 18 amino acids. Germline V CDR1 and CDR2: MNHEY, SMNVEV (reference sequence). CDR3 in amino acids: CASSSSTGTGGSGNTIYF. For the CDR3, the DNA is TGTGCCAGCAGTTCAAGTACCGGGACAGGGGGCTCTGGAAACACCATATATTTT.

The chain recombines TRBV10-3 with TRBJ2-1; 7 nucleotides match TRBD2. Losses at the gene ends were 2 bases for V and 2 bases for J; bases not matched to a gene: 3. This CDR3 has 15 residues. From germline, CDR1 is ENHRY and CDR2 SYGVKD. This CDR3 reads CAISEASGPYNEQFF. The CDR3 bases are TGTGCCATCAGTGAGGCTAGCGGCCCCTACAATGAGCAGTTCTTC.

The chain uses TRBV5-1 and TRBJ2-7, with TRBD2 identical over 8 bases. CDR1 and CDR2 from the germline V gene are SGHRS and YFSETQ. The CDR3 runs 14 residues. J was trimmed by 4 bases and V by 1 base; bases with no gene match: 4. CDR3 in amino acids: CASSLSGGVYEQYF. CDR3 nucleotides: TGCGCCAGCAGCTTGTCGGGGGGGGTATACGAGCAGTACTTC.

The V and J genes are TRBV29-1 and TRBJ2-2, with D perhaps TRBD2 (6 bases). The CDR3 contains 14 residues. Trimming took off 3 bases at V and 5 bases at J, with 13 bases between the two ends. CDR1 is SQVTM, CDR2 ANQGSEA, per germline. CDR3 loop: CSVELPRGTGELFF. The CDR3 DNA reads TGCAGCGTTGAGTTACCTCGGGGGACCGGGGAGCTGTTTTTT.